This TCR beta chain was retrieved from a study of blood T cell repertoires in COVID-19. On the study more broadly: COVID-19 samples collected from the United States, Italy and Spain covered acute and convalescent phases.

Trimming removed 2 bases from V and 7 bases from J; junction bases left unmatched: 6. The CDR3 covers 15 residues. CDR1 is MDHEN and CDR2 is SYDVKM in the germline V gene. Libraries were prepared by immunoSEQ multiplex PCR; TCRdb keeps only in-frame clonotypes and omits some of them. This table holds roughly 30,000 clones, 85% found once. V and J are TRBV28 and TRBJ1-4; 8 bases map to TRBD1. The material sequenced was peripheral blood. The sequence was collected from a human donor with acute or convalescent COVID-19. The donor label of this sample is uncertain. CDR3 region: CASSLGSQGAEKLFF. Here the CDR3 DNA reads TGTGCCAGCAGTTTAGGCTCGCAGGGGGCTGAAAAACTGTTTTTT.